This T cell receptor beta chain was identified in a study of blood T cell repertoires in COVID-19. Study-wide context: Whether acute or convalescent, the COVID-19 samples came from the United States, Italy and Spain. T cells, B-cell-depleted T cells, or PBMCs supplied cDNA or gDNA.

Source study methods: Reference gene primer amplification yielded estimated nucleated cell counts. TCRdb keeps only in-frame clones here, not all; method: immunoSEQ multiplex PCR. V, J and clone size were drawn from that table, and D and trimming were deduced from the DNA. Among fewer than 250,000 clones listed, more than 75% were seen once. Germline values: CDR1 SGHRS, CDR2 YFSETQ. The CDR3 is 12 residues long. Trimming stripped 5 bases from V and 4 bases from J, with 7 bases between. Sequencing was done on a sample of peripheral blood. The source is a woman in her fifties or sixties who had recovered from COVID-19. This rearrangement joins TRBV5-1 to TRBJ2-1; D ambiguous. The CDR3 sequence is CASRREYNEQFF. The CDR3 DNA follows: TGCGCCAGCAGACGAGAATACAATGAGCAGTTCTTC.